Below, one T cell receptor beta chain is given with its context. This clonotype appeared many times. What antigen it recognizes has not been identified. Base qualities are missing; no much larger clone stands one base away. A constant-region primer and ProtoScript II reverse transcriptase were used to reverse-transcribe TCRbeta-specific cDNA from roughly 0.5 ug total RNA. Construction of the TCRbeta libraries relied on three nested rounds of multiplex PCR, following a slightly modified ARM-PCR procedure. Sample barcodes and Illumina adapters were attached in a final 25-cycle PCR using Deep VentR polymerase. Before sequencing, amplicons between 200 and 500 bp were purified from gel using a QIAquick gel extraction kit. The TCRbeta amplicons were sequenced with 250-bp paired-end reads on an Illumina HiSeq 2500. The authors' pipeline ran thus. Quality trimming of reads was performed with Trimmomatic v0.33, and paired reads were merged with FLASH v1.2.11 so that full CDR3 sequences could be recovered. V, D and J germline segments were assigned to the rearranged TCRbeta sequences using MiGEC v1.2.1b. Clonotype statistics and Shannon-Wiener diversity indices were calculated with VDJtools v1.0.0. To cut down on sampling bias, every analysis after diversity analysis relied on just the 250 most abundant clonotypes from each sample. TCRdb handled the public reads itself, with Q25 trimming in fastp and clone calling in MiXCR, and kept productive beta chains. Each entry is one CDR3 protein sequence, shown with its most common DNA and genes. These V and J calls rely on TCRdb rather than the paper's analysis. The sample table holds about 190,000 distinct CDR3 sequences, of which 85% were seen once. The biggest ten clones account for less than 20% of the sample.

The sample is drawn from a study of tumor-infiltrating lymphocytes in primary liver carcinoma (TCRdb year 2017). Some background on the complete study: Of the five patients, three men and two women aged 30 to 69 years, four had hepatocellular carcinoma and one had combined HCC and intrahepatic cholangiocarcinoma. To link TCRbeta repertoire diversity with the local molecular phenotype, the 25 or so tumor region samples were profiled using Agilent mRNA microarrays. The tumors of the five patients were staged as T1-T3 N0M0, with maximum diameters ranging from about 4 to 11 cm. TCRbeta repertoire sequencing, expression microarrays and whole-exome sequencing were combined in the study across five regions of each liver tumor, with adjacent normal tissue and blood also included. High reproducibility was observed for the technical replicate repertoires, with mean shared-clone rates roughly 0.92 and correlation coefficients above 0.98. TCRbeta repertoire sequencing covered about 35 specimens from 5 patients: roughly 25 tumor regions, 5 adjacent noncancerous liver tissues and 5 peripheral blood samples. Each sample produced about 3.5 to 7.13 million productive TCRbeta reads, and read depth showed no significant difference between tissue types.

The paper as a whole reports these results and caveats: Since the samples were bulk and unsorted, there was no way to compare CD4+ and CD8+ T cell repertoires. Only a few patients were included in the study, and the authors note that the findings should be validated in a larger study. Compared with blood, tumors had a significantly larger share of the repertoire taken up by the top 250 clones (p = 0.039). Repertoire overlap was found to be higher between tumor regions (mean roughly 36%) than between tumor-adjacent (roughly 17%) or tumor-blood (roughly 15%) pairs, consistent with antigen-driven expansion. Only the TCR beta chain was sequenced, which likely underestimates true repertoire diversity because unpaired alpha chains were not captured. Only about 7-25% of top clones were found in all five regions of a tumor, suggesting spatial heterogeneity of tumor-infiltrating T cells.

Without any cell sorting, total RNA and DNA were co-extracted from about 21-30 mg of bulk tissue using the AllPrep DNA/RNA mini kit. Between late 2015 and 2016, about five patients in China with histopathologically diagnosed primary liver carcinoma had surgical resection. Chronic HBV infection was present in the patients, and the patients were treatment-naive at sampling. Five spatially separated regions were sampled per tumor: superior, inferior, left-lateral and right-lateral poles, plus the tumor centre. More than 80% viable tumor cells were found by histology in every tumor sample. Pieces of fresh tumor and adjacent tissue were cut in half, with one half kept in RNAlater at -80 degrees C and the other half sent for histology. The TCR originated in a middle-aged man with primary liver carcinoma and hepatitis B virus infection. The sequencing input was tumor tissue from primary liver carcinoma.

The nucleotide sequence reads as follows: TGTGCCAGCAGCCTCGGGACTAGCGGGAAAGAGACCCAGTACTTC. This sequence encodes CASSLGTSGKETQYF. The chain employs TRBV6-5 and TRBJ2-5; 13 central bases correspond to TRBD2. The V end gives up 6 bases and the J end 3 bases, leaving 4 bases in the junction not matched to a gene. CDR1 is given as MNHEY and CDR2 as SVGAGI, both from the germline V gene. The CDR3 covers 15 residues, taking in both the cysteine and the phenylalanine. The only DNA kept is the CDR3, 45 bases in frame from the first base.